This TCR beta chain was identified during a study of Ad26.COV2.S vaccination and SARS-CoV-2 variants. Points from the study as a whole: Comparable non-spike TCR breadth was observed in vaccine and placebo recipients. Spike-specific responses of CD8+ and CD4+ T cells were reported to display substantial breadth after vaccination. Using TCR breadth and depth analyses may have led to underestimated total T cell responses.

Libraries were prepared by immunoSEQ multiplex PCR; TCRdb keeps only in-frame clonotypes and omits some of them. The table has roughly 140,000 clones, 70% to 90% seen once; the top ten hold approximately 5.1%. Details on this clone: Its antigen remains unidentified.

The sample consisted of peripheral blood, taken after recovery from COVID-19. This clonotype was sampled from a human donor who had recovered from COVID-19.

The CDR3 DNA follows: TGTGCCAGCAGCTACGCCTTGGGCCAGCCCCAGCATTTT. Its protein product is CASSYALGQPQHF. This chain connects TRBV11-2 to TRBJ1-5; D uncertain. Germline V gene data show CDR1 as SGHAT and CDR2 as FQNNGV. Between the trimmed V and J ends, which lost 4 bases and 7 bases, there was a span of 11 bases. The CDR3 loop spans 13 amino acids.